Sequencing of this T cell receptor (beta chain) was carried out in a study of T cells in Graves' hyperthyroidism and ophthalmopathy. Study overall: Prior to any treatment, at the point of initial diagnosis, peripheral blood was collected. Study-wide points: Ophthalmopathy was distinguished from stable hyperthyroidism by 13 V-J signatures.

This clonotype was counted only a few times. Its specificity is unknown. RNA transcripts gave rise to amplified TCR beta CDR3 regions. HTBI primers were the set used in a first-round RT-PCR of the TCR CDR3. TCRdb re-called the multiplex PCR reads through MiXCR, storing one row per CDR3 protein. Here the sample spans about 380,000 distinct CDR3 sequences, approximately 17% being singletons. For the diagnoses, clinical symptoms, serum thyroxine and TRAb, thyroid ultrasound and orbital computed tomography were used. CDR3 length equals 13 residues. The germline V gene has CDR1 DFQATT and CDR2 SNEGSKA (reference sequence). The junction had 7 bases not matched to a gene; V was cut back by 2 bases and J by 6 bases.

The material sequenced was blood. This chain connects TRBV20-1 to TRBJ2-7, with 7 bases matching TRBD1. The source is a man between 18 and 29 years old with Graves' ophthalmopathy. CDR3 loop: CSARRQGPREQYF. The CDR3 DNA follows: TGCAGTGCTAGACGACAGGGTCCGCGCGAGCAGTACTTC.